This TCR beta chain was obtained from a study of blood T cell repertoires in COVID-19. Study information: Whether acute or convalescent, the COVID-19 samples came from the United States, Italy and Spain. The cDNA or gDNA used as material had been derived from T cells, B-cell-depleted T cells, or PBMCs.

The V gene lost 4 bases and the J gene lost 5 bases, with 15 bases spanning the gap. This CDR3 region has 15 residues. The germline gives CDR1 SGDLS, CDR2 YYNGEE. Under the authors' procedure: Amplification of reference gene primers was used by the study to estimate nucleated cell counts. This table comes from immunoSEQ multiplex PCR, and its TCRdb copy is limited to in-frame clones, with some not included. The DNA gave D and trimming, while V, J and clone size come from that table. The table shows about 110,000 clones, with 60% to 85% occurring only once. This clone has a handful of counts. The chain recombines TRBV9 with TRBJ1-4; D possibly corresponds to TRBD1 (6 bases). The origin of this receptor is a woman in her forties with acute or convalescent COVID-19. Sequencing was done on a sample of peripheral blood. This chain's CDR3 is CASSFNRVWNEKLFF. DNA for the CDR3: TGTGCCAGCAGCTTCAACAGGGTATGGAATGAAAAACTGTTTTTT.